The next 23 T cell receptor beta chains were all read from a single sample in a study of T cell changes during pregnancy in multiple sclerosis. The repertoire was sequenced with immunoSEQ multiplex PCR; TCRdb's copy has only in-frame clones and lacks some. The sample includes approximately 88,000 clones, almost 95% of them seen just once. The specimen comprised peripheral blood, sampled in the first trimester of pregnancy. These receptors were taken from a female donor with multiple sclerosis, enrolled in a pregnancy study.

This chain joins TRBV28 and TRBJ2-7, with 8 nucleotides matching TRBD2. The CDR3 extends over 13 amino acids. Germline CDR1 reads MDHEN; CDR2 reads SYDVKM. V shed 6 bases and J 3 bases; nucleotides not matched to a gene: 4. The CDR3 bases are TGTGCCAGCAGGGTTAGCGGGAACTACGAGCAGTACTTC. Protein: CASRVSGNYEQYF.

The chain couples TRBV7-2 to TRBJ2-3; a possible D gene is TRBD2 (5 bases). The CDR3 is made up of 15 amino acids. Germline V lookup: CDR1 SGHTA, CDR2 FQGNSA. V was trimmed by 1 base and J by 1 base, leaving 9 bases between them. CDR3: CASSLVISGTDTQYF. Written as DNA, the CDR3 is TGTGCCAGCAGCTTAGTCATTAGCGGCACAGATACGCAGTATTTT.

The V gene is TRBV5-1, the J gene TRBJ2-1, with 13 bases fitting TRBD2. Germline loops: CDR1 SGHRS, CDR2 YFSETQ. V dropped 5 bases and J dropped 9; count of bases not matched to a gene: 8. This CDR3 contains 15 residues. As DNA, the CDR3 is TGCGCCAGCAGTAGAGGACTAGCGGGAGTCGGTGAGCAGTTCTTC. Protein product: CASSRGLAGVGEQFF.

The CDR3 loop reads CASSQDPSHGGPNYGYTF. In DNA, the CDR3 is TGCGCCAGCAGCCAAGATCCCAGCCACGGGGGGCCTAACTATGGCTACACCTTC. J is TRBJ1-2 and V is TRBV4-3, with D perhaps matching TRBD1 (6 bases). CDR1 LGHNA and CDR2 YSLEER come from the germline V gene. The CDR3 totals 18 residues. Trimming shortened V by 0 bases and J by 0 bases, and 17 bases separated the two germline ends.

The chain has TRBV6-5 and TRBJ2-5; 9 nucleotides align to TRBD1. The CDR3 sequence is 14 residues long. Germline assignment: CDR1 MNHEY and CDR2 SVGAGI. V trimming: 4 bases; J trimming: 5 bases; junction bases outside the gene matches: 5. CDR3 residues: CASSSTGGLETQYF. As DNA, the CDR3 is TGTGCCAGCAGTTCCACAGGGGGCTTGGAGACCCAGTACTTC.

This chain links TRBV6-5 with TRBJ2-1; 7 bases fit TRBD2. With 6 bases clipped from V and 6 bases from J, the junction kept 11 bases outside the gene matches. The CDR3 runs to 15 residues. Germline V gives CDR1 MNHEY, CDR2 SVGAGI. Here the CDR3 DNA reads TGTGCCAGCAGGCGCGGGAGTAACGGCGCCAATGAGCAGTTCTTC. It yields the protein CASRRGSNGANEQFF.

The V and J genes are TRBV7-2 and TRBJ2-5; a weak D match, TRBD1 (6 bases). V was pared by 2 bases and J by 7 bases, with 11 bases between. The germline gives CDR1 SGHTA, CDR2 FQGNSA. CDR3 length: 13 amino acids. For the CDR3, the DNA is TGTGCCAGCAGCTTAAGCAGGGGTGGGACCCAGTACTTC. This codes for CASSLSRGGTQYF.

The chain couples TRBV9 to TRBJ1-4; a weak D match, TRBD1 (5 bases). Trimming stripped 0 bases from V and 0 bases from J, with 12 bases between. Germline V gene data show CDR1 as SGDLS and CDR2 as YYNGEE. The CDR3 totals 17 residues. The CDR3 loop reads CASSVGGRGATNEKLFF. The CDR3 coding sequence is TGTGCCAGCAGCGTAGGGGGGAGGGGTGCAACTAATGAAAAACTGTTTTTT.

V usage is TRBV20-1 and J usage is TRBJ2-4; no reliable D call. The CDR3 totals 11 residues. Trimming removed 5 bases at V and 0 bases at J, with 2 bases between. Looked up from germline, CDR1 is DFQATT and CDR2 is SNEGSKA (reference sequence). In nucleotides, the CDR3 is TGCAGTGCTCAAGCCAAAAACATTCAGTACTTC. Its translation is CSAQAKNIQYF.

The chain is built from TRBV19 and TRBJ2-7; TRBD2 might be the D (5 bases). This CDR3 is built from 14 residues. V lost 1 base and J 0 bases, leaving 7 bases between the germline ends. In germline, CDR1 is LNHDA, CDR2 SQIVND (reference sequence). The CDR3 DNA sequence: TGTGCCAGTAGTATAGGGGAGCCCTCCTACGAGCAGTACTTC. The encoded protein is CASSIGEPSYEQYF. The full variable domain, its missing parts supplied by reference TRBV19 and TRBJ2-7, is DGGITQSPKYLFRKEGQNVTLSCEQNLNHDAMYWYRQDPGQGLRLIYYSQIVNDFQKGDIAEGYSVSREKKESFPLTVTSAQKNPTAFYLCASSIGEPSYEQYFGPGTRLTVT.

V is TRBV6-5 and J is TRBJ2-7; 14 bases fit TRBD2. With 6 bases clipped from V and 4 bases from J, the junction kept 5 bases outside the gene matches. CDR1 and CDR2 from the germline V gene are MNHEY and SVGAGI. The CDR3 spans 15 residues. CDR3 nucleotides: TGTGCCAGCAGATCCCGGACTAGCGGGAGGTACGAGCAGTACTTC. Translation: CASRSRTSGRYEQYF.

The rearrangement links TRBV5-1 to TRBJ2-7, with TRBD1 matching 8 bases. Germline V gene lookup returns CDR1 SGHRS and CDR2 YFSETQ. The CDR3 loop spans 14 amino acids. V trimming: 4 bases; J trimming: 3 bases; junction bases outside the gene matches: 6. This chain's CDR3 is CASSLRTGSYEQYF. CDR3 nucleotide sequence: TGCGCCAGCAGCCTTAGGACAGGGAGCTACGAGCAGTACTTC.

V is TRBV6-4 and J is TRBJ2-2; TRBD1 is a possible D gene (6 bases). Trimming stripped 5 bases from V and 1 base from J, with 8 bases between. The germline V gene encodes CDR1 MRHNA and CDR2 SNTAGT. The CDR3 totals 14 residues. CDR3 bases: TGTGCCAGCAGTTTGGGACAGAACACCGGGGAGCTGTTTTTT. It yields the protein CASSLGQNTGELFF.

This chain uses TRBV28 with TRBJ2-2; D unresolved. The CDR3 runs to 13 residues. With 3 bases removed from V and 4 bases from J, the gap between germline ends came to 6 bases. Germline CDR1 MDHEN, CDR2 SYDVKM. The CDR3 DNA is TGTGCCAGCAGTTTCGACTTCACCGGGGAGCTGTTTTTT. Protein: CASSFDFTGELFF.

The chain has TRBV19 and TRBJ1-5; D possibly corresponds to TRBD1 (6 bases). The CDR3 is made up of 16 amino acids. Trimming cost V 2 bases and J 3 bases, with 14 bases left between them. Germline V gene data show CDR1 as LNHDA and CDR2 as SQIVND (reference sequence). CDR3 bases: TGTGCCAGTAGTATATTAACAGGGAGTAACAATCAGCCCCAGCATTTT. Its protein is CASSILTGSNNQPQHF.

This clone showed up just once. V gene TRBV20-1 combines with J gene TRBJ1-1; D uncertain. This CDR3 region has 11 residues. The germline CDR1 and CDR2 sequences are DFQATT and SNEGSKA (reference sequence). The CDR3 DNA follows: TGCAGCCAGAAGCCGGGAACTGAAGCTTTCTTT. The encoded protein is CSQKPGTEAFF.

This clone has just one count. The chain uses TRBV5-4 and TRBJ2-7; 10 nucleotides agree with TRBD2. The junction had 20 bases not matched to a gene; V was cut back by 4 bases and J by 7 bases. Per the germline V gene, CDR1 is SGHNT and CDR2 is YYREEE (reference sequence). CDR3 length: 18 amino acids. The CDR3 DNA sequence: TGTGCCAGCAGCCCGGGGGGTAGCGGGAGGCCGATAAGGGGGGAGCAGTACTTC. Protein: CASSPGGSGRPIRGEQYF.

This chain connects TRBV5-1 to TRBJ2-7, with 7 bases fitting TRBD1. Germline V lookup: CDR1 SGHRS, CDR2 YFSETQ. Trimming took 4 bases from V and 3 from J; bases not matched to a gene: 16. The CDR3 consists of 17 residues. The CDR3 reads CASSPGSRRTGYYEQYF. CDR3 coding DNA: TGCGCCAGCAGCCCTGGTAGCAGGCGGACAGGCTACTACGAGCAGTACTTC.

The chain joins TRBV6-5 to TRBJ2-7; D is possibly TRBD2 (5 bases). V was trimmed by 10 bases and J by 0 bases, leaving 7 bases between them. The CDR3 length is 11 residues. The germline CDR1 and CDR2 sequences are MNHEY and SVGAGI. The CDR3 spells CAIGNSYEQYF. The CDR3, as DNA: TGTGCCATCGGGAACTCCTACGAGCAGTACTTC.

This CDR3 is CASSPPSGRGAKLFF. The DNA for the CDR3 is TGTGCCAGCTCACCCCCCTCCGGTAGGGGCGCGAAACTGTTTTTT. This chain uses TRBV18 with TRBJ1-4; TRBD1 might be the D (5 bases). This CDR3 region has 15 residues. CDR1 and CDR2 from the germline V gene are KGHSH and LQKENI. Trimming removed 3 bases from V and 11 bases from J, with 19 bases in between. The full variable domain, completed using reference TRBV18 and TRBJ1-4, is NAGVMQNPRHLVRRRGQEARLRCSPMKGHSHVYWYRQLPEEGLKFMVYLQKENIIDESGMPKERFSAEFPKEGPSILRIQQVVRGDSAAYFCASSPPSGRGAKLFFGSGTQLSVL.

The chain has TRBV6-5 and TRBJ2-7; 11 bases map to TRBD2. Germline V gene lookup returns CDR1 MNHEY and CDR2 SVGAGI. This CDR3 spans 12 amino acids. With V trimmed by 6 bases and J by 6 bases, 1 base remained unmatched. CDR3 nucleotide sequence: TGTGCCAGCAGGCTAGCGGGGGGCGAGCAGTACTTC. It yields the protein CASRLAGGEQYF.

The V call is TRBV30, the J call TRBJ1-2; TRBD1 is a possible D gene (6 bases). Deletions cut 4 bases from V and 4 bases from J, with 13 bases between. The CDR3 has 13 amino acids. Germline V gene data show CDR1 as GTSNPN and CDR2 as SVGIG (reference sequence). The chain's CDR3 is CAWTKDRPYGYTF. The DNA for the CDR3 is TGTGCCTGGACCAAAGACAGGCCCTATGGCTACACCTTC.

This chain connects TRBV7-9 to TRBJ2-2; 15 nucleotides line up with TRBD2. The germline V gene has CDR1 SEHNR and CDR2 FQNEAQ (reference sequence). The CDR3 runs to 16 residues. The trim removed 5 bases at V and 6 bases at J, leaving 4 bases unmatched. Written as DNA, the CDR3 is TGTGCCAGCAGCGGGACTAGCGGGAGGCCCGCCGGGGAGCTGTTTTTT. This sequence encodes CASSGTSGRPAGELFF.